This is a list of T cell receptor beta chains from one sample in a study of tumor and adjacent non-tumor tissue in lung cancer. TCRdb itself ran the multiplex PCR reads through MiXCR, one entry per CDR3 protein. The table records about 68,000 distinct CDR3 sequences, just under 60% of them present only once. Sequenced: lung tumor tissue. Receptors originate from a man in his forties or fifties with non-small cell lung cancer. The CDR3 runs from the conserved cysteine through the conserved F or W. The D gene is left open where the match is weak. Size tells how often a clone was seen (once, few, many) or the class of an expanded clone, and some rows leave it out.

clone size: NA
V gene: TRBV7-9
D gene: TRBD2
CDR3 length: 19
J gene: TRBJ2-5
CDR3 protein: CASSGWTLGLAGNQETQYF

clone size: NA
V gene: TRBV11-1
D gene: NA
CDR3 length: 15
J gene: TRBJ2-1
CDR3 protein: CASSLALRGVNEQFF

clone size: NA
V gene: TRBV11-3
D gene: NA
CDR3 length: 13
J gene: TRBJ2-3
CDR3 protein: CASSRGGKDTQCF

clone size: many
V gene: TRBV12-3/TRBV12-4
D gene: NA
CDR3 length: 15
J gene: TRBJ2-6
CDR3 protein: CASTPSGTGANVLTF

clone size: few
V gene: TRBV12-3/TRBV12-4
D gene: NA
CDR3 length: 16
J gene: TRBJ2-2
CDR3 protein: CASSLKGGLNTGGLFF

clone size: NA
V gene: TRBV11-2
D gene: TRBD2
CDR3 length: 18
J gene: TRBJ2-2
CDR3 protein: CASSLRVVAGGRTGELFF

clone size: NA
V gene: TRBV28
D gene: NA
CDR3 length: 12
J gene: TRBJ2-1
CDR3 protein: CASSLLAREQFF

clone size: many
V gene: TRBV12-3/TRBV12-4
D gene: NA
CDR3 length: 11
J gene: TRBJ2-5
CDR3 protein: CASSFEETQYF

clone size: many
V gene: TRBV20-1
D gene: TRBD2
CDR3 length: 14
J gene: TRBJ2-5
CDR3 protein: CSARPSGVQETQYF

clone size: NA
V gene: TRBV20-1
D gene: NA
CDR3 length: 15
J gene: TRBJ2-1
CDR3 protein: CSAEHGHGSCNEQFF

clone size: NA
V gene: TRBV6-5
D gene: NA
CDR3 length: 16
J gene: TRBJ2-2
CDR3 protein: CASRYSNLEGAGELFF

clone size: NA
V gene: TRBV28
D gene: NA
CDR3 length: 13
J gene: TRBJ2-5
CDR3 protein: CASSASGQETQYF

clone size: NA
V gene: TRBV20-1
D gene: TRBD2
CDR3 length: 14
J gene: TRBJ2-1
CDR3 protein: CSTTSGGTVYEQFF

clone size: NA
V gene: TRBV30
D gene: NA
CDR3 length: 12
J gene: TRBJ2-7
CDR3 protein: CTGASLSYEQYF

clone size: NA
V gene: TRBV28
D gene: NA
CDR3 length: 15
J gene: TRBJ2-2
CDR3 protein: CASSPCRDEAGELFF

clone size: NA
V gene: TRBV20-1
D gene: TRBD2
CDR3 length: 16
J gene: TRBJ2-1
CDR3 protein: CSTTGTSGPRGHEQFF

clone size: few
V gene: TRBV19
D gene: NA
CDR3 length: 13
J gene: TRBJ2-3
CDR3 protein: CASSSVSTDTQYF

clone size: NA
V gene: TRBV6-6
D gene: TRBD1
CDR3 length: 15
J gene: TRBJ2-7
CDR3 protein: CAGRPRDREFDEQYF

clone size: few
V gene: TRBV5-1
D gene: NA
CDR3 length: 13
J gene: TRBJ1-5
CDR3 protein: CASSLGQNQPQHF

clone size: NA
V gene: TRBV29-1
D gene: NA
CDR3 length: 9
J gene: TRBJ2-1
CDR3 protein: CRVDNEQFF

clone size: NA
V gene: TRBV11-2
D gene: NA
CDR3 length: 15
J gene: TRBJ2-7
CDR3 protein: CASSLVAVSSHEQYF

clone size: NA
V gene: TRBV20-1
D gene: NA
CDR3 length: 17
J gene: TRBJ2-7
CDR3 protein: CSATDNGALAPLCEQYF

clone size: many
V gene: TRBV30
D gene: TRBD1
CDR3 length: 15
J gene: TRBJ1-6
CDR3 protein: CAWSADGQGNSPLHF

clone size: NA
V gene: TRBV7-3
D gene: NA
CDR3 length: 13
J gene: TRBJ2-7
CDR3 protein: CASSLTIGDEQYF

clone size: NA
V gene: TRBV11-2
D gene: NA
CDR3 length: 13
J gene: TRBJ2-7
CDR3 protein: CASSLAGFVEHYF

clone size: NA
V gene: TRBV11-2
D gene: TRBD2
CDR3 length: 15
J gene: NA
CDR3 protein: CVSSLERGGTYEQFF

clone size: many
V gene: TRBV20-1
D gene: TRBD2
CDR3 length: 15
J gene: TRBJ2-7
CDR3 protein: CSARFGSGRIYEQYF

clone size: NA
V gene: TRBV10-1
D gene: NA
CDR3 length: 12
J gene: TRBJ1-2
CDR3 protein: CASSDPNYGYTF

clone size: NA
V gene: TRBV28
D gene: NA
CDR3 length: 13
J gene: TRBJ1-6
CDR3 protein: CASSFEGPSLLHF

clone size: NA
V gene: TRBV5-1
D gene: TRBD2
CDR3 length: 17
J gene: TRBJ2-1
CDR3 protein: CASSLGPAGEGGNEQFF

clone size: many
V gene: TRBV29-1
D gene: NA
CDR3 length: 15
J gene: TRBJ2-1
CDR3 protein: CSVEMSGSSYNEQFF

clone size: NA
V gene: TRBV11-1
D gene: NA
CDR3 length: 14
J gene: TRBJ2-1
CDR3 protein: CASSLGWIDNERFF

clone size: NA
V gene: TRBV11-2
D gene: NA
CDR3 length: 11
J gene: TRBJ2-7
CDR3 protein: CASSFGFEEYF

clone size: NA
V gene: TRBV5-5
D gene: NA
CDR3 length: 13
J gene: TRBJ1-2
CDR3 protein: CTSSLDLNYGYTF

clone size: NA
V gene: TRBV30
D gene: TRBD1
CDR3 length: 12
J gene: TRBJ1-6
CDR3 protein: CVADRGNSPLHF

clone size: NA
V gene: TRBV4-1
D gene: NA
CDR3 length: 16
J gene: TRBJ2-1
CDR3 protein: CTSSQRLEGDYNEQFF

clone size: NA
V gene: TRBV20-1
D gene: NA
CDR3 length: 15
J gene: TRBJ2-3
CDR3 protein: CSAGRRATYTDAQYF

clone size: many
V gene: TRBV6-5
D gene: TRBD1
CDR3 length: 16
J gene: TRBJ2-6
CDR3 protein: CASTRQGAPGANVLTF

clone size: medium-sized
V gene: TRBV10-3
D gene: NA
CDR3 length: 13
J gene: TRBJ2-7
CDR3 protein: CAISEDTRHEQYF

clone size: many
V gene: TRBV4-2
D gene: NA
CDR3 length: 13
J gene: TRBJ2-7
CDR3 protein: CASSQGQAYEQYF

clone size: NA
V gene: TRBV5-5
D gene: NA
CDR3 length: 16
J gene: TRBJ2-1
CDR3 protein: CASSLLVQRKNNEQFF

clone size: once
V gene: TRBV10-3
D gene: NA
CDR3 length: 15
J gene: TRBJ1-1
CDR3 protein: CAIREWDTGLTEAFF

clone size: many
V gene: TRBV6-1
D gene: TRBD1
CDR3 length: 15
J gene: TRBJ1-5
CDR3 protein: CASSDSTGGTQPQHF

clone size: few
V gene: TRBV4-1
D gene: NA
CDR3 length: 17
J gene: TRBJ1-1
CDR3 protein: CASGQGSLVVMNTEAFF

clone size: many
V gene: TRBV6-2/TRBV6-3
D gene: NA
CDR3 length: 16
J gene: TRBJ1-5
CDR3 protein: CASSSLQAEDYQPQHF

clone size: NA
V gene: TRBV6-1
D gene: NA
CDR3 length: 14
J gene: TRBJ2-7
CDR3 protein: CASSEVAGKFEQYF